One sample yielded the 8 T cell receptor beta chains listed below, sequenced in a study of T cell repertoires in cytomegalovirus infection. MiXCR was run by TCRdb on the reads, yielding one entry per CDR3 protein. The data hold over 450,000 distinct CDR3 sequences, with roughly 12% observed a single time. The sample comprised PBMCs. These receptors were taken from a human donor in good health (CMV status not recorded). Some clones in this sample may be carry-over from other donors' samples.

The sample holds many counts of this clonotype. CDR3 DNA sequence: TGCAGTGCAGAATCCCGGACTAGCGGGAAAATGAATGAGCAGTTCTTC. As protein: CSAESRTSGKMNEQFF. The V and J genes are TRBV20-1 and TRBJ2-1; 12 nucleotides line up with TRBD2. Germline CDR1 reads DFQATT; CDR2 reads SNEGSKA (reference sequence). This CDR3 region has 16 residues. J was trimmed by 7 bases and V by 6 bases; bases with no gene match: 13.

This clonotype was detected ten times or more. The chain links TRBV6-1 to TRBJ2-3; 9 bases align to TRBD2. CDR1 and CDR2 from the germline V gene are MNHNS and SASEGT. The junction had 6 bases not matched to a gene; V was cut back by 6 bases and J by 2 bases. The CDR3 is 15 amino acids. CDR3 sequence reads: CASRFIAGVTDTQYF. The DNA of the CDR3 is TGTGCCAGCAGGTTTATAGCGGGAGTCACAGATACGCAGTATTTT.

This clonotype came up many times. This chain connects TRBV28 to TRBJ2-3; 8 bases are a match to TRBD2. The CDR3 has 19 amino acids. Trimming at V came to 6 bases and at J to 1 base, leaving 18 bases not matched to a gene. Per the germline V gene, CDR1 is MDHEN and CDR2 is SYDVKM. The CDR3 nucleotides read TGTGCCAGCAGAGGATCGGGAGGGATCGGTCCTCAACGCACAGATACGCAGTATTTT. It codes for CASRGSGGIGPQRTDTQYF.

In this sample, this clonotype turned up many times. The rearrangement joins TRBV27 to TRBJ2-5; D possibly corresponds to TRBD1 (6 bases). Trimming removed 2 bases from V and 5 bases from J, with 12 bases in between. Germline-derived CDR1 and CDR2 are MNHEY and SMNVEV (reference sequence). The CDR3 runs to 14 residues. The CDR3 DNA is TGTGCCAGCAGTTTAAGGGGGATCGGGGAGACCCAGTACTTC. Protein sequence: CASSLRGIGETQYF.

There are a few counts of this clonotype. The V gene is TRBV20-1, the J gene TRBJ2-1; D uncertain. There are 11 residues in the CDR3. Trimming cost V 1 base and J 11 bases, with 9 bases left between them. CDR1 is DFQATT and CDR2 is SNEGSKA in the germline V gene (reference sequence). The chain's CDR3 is CSARADGKQFF. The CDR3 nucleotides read TGCAGTGCTAGAGCCGACGGAAAGCAGTTCTTC.

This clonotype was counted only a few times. CDR3 protein: CASRLQGGGTGIYNEQFF. The CDR3 DNA reads as TGTGCCAGCAGATTGCAGGGAGGCGGGACAGGTATCTACAATGAGCAGTTCTTC. The genes are TRBV13 and TRBJ2-1; 8 bases are a match to TRBD1. Germline V CDR1 and CDR2: PRHDT, FYEKMQ (reference sequence). The CDR3 consists of 18 residues. V lost 6 bases and J lost 3; bases outside the gene matches: 16.

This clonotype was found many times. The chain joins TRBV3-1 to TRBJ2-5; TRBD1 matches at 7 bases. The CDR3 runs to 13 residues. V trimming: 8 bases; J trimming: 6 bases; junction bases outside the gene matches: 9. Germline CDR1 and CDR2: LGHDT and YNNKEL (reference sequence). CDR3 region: CASLLQGTKTQYF. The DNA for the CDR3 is TGTGCCAGCCTTTTACAGGGGACGAAGACCCAGTACTTC.

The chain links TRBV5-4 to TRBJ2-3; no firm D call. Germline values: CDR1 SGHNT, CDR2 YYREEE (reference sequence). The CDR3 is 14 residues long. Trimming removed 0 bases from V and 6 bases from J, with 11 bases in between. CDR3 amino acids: CASSLVGGGDTQYF. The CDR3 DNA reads TGTGCCAGCAGCTTGGTGGGCGGCGGCGATACGCAGTATTTT.